This T cell receptor beta chain was identified in a study of cytomegalovirus exposure and HLA in healthy donors. The germline CDR1 and CDR2 sequences are SGDLS and YYNGEE. Trimming removed 0 bases at V and 2 bases at J, with 8 bases between. The CDR3 consists of 14 residues. This PCR relied on a set of 60 Vbeta primers and 13 Jbeta primers. TCRdb's copy holds only in-frame clones and misses some; the assay was immunoSEQ multiplex PCR. The table lists 200,000 to 250,000 clones, roughly 80% of them singletons. The V gene is TRBV9, the J gene TRBJ2-5; D is undetermined. The sequenced material came from PBMCs. The source is a man aged 40-49 years in good health and CMV-seronegative. The CDR3 DNA sequence: TGTGCCAGCAGCGTAGGGGCCACTCAAGAGACCCAGTACTTC. Translated, it gives CASSVGATQETQYF.